Each of the 27 T cell receptor beta chains below was sequenced from the same sample in a study of PD-L1 blockade in urothelial cancer. Libraries were prepared by immunoSEQ multiplex PCR; TCRdb keeps only in-frame clonotypes and omits some of them. The table has about 50,000 clones, 80% to 90% seen once. Time point denoted: pretreatment peripheral blood. The sample in question was PBMCs, obtained around atezolizumab (anti-PD-L1) treatment. The receptors here all came from a man between 65 and 85 years old with urothelial cancer.

The V and J genes are TRBV7-8 and TRBJ2-1; D uncertain. V lost 5 bases to trimming and J lost 6 bases, with 14 bases between them. The CDR3 spans 14 residues. The germline V gene has CDR1 SGHVS and CDR2 FQNEAQ. The CDR3 spells CASSPDLPSNEQFF. CDR3 in DNA: TGTGCCAGCAGCCCCGACTTGCCCTCCAATGAGCAGTTCTTC.

For the CDR3, the DNA is TGTGCCAGCAGTAGAGACAGGGCAGCTGGCTACACCTTC. It translates to CASSRDRAAGYTF. The chain carries TRBV6-1 and TRBJ1-2; 7 bases agree with TRBD1. There are 13 residues in the CDR3. Germline values: CDR1 MNHNS, CDR2 SASEGT. Germline trimming cut 5 bases from V and 7 bases from J; bases unmatched to any gene: 7.

V is TRBV7-2 and J is TRBJ1-1, with 7 bases lining up with TRBD1. J lost 3 bases, V lost 4 bases, and 5 bases had no gene match. This CDR3 has 14 residues. Germline values: CDR1 SGHTA, CDR2 FQGNSA. The CDR3 region is CASSYPQGYTEAFF. The CDR3 region has the DNA TGTGCCAGCAGCTATCCACAGGGGTACACTGAAGCTTTCTTT.

The chain combines TRBV4-3 with TRBJ2-6; 7 nucleotides agree with TRBD1. CDR3 size: 15 residues. V trimming: 2 bases; J trimming: 2 bases; junction bases outside the gene matches: 0. Germline CDR1 and CDR2: LGHNA and YSLEER. The CDR3 DNA reads as TGCGCCAGCAGCCAAACAGGGGCTGGGGCCAACGTCCTGACTTTC. This gives the protein CASSQTGAGANVLTF.

This clone was found once. This rearrangement joins TRBV19 to TRBJ2-3; 8 positions match TRBD1. J gave up 2 bases and V 9 bases, and 4 bases lay outside the gene matches. CDR1 and CDR2 from the germline V gene are LNHDA and SQIVND (reference sequence). This CDR3 spans 13 amino acids. The CDR3 region is CASRQGTTDTQYF. CDR3 DNA sequence: TGTGCCAGCAGACAGGGGACCACAGATACGCAGTATTTT. Supplemented by reference TRBV19 and TRBJ2-3, the full variable domain reads DGGITQSPKYLFRKEGQNVTLSCEQNLNHDAMYWYRQDPGQGLRLIYYSQIVNDFQKGDIAEGYSVSREKKESFPLTVTSAQKNPTAFYLCASRQGTTDTQYFGPGTRLTVL.

The J gene is TRBJ2-1, the V gene TRBV18; 7 bases align to TRBD2. Germline V lookup: CDR1 KGHSH, CDR2 LQKENI. The CDR3 sequence is 15 residues long. V lost 6 bases to trimming and J lost 6 bases; unmatched junction nucleotides: 11. This CDR3 is CASSRNLAVLNEQFF. The CDR3 DNA sequence: TGTGCCAGCTCCCGTAACCTAGCGGTTCTCAATGAGCAGTTCTTC.

V is TRBV5-1 and J is TRBJ1-4; D may be TRBD1 (5 bases). The CDR3 has 15 residues. CDR1 SGHRS and CDR2 YFSETQ come from the germline V gene. V was cut by 2 bases and J by 5 bases, with 13 bases left in between. This CDR3 reads CASSFSDGGNEKLFF. The CDR3 DNA is TGCGCCAGCAGCTTTTCAGACGGGGGGAATGAAAAACTGTTTTTT.

With regard to this clone: A read error may produce the germline difference seen at one junction end. J is TRBJ2-2 and V is TRBV5-4; 7 bases align to TRBD1. Germline lookup yields CDR1 SGHNT and CDR2 YYREEE (reference sequence). The CDR3 length is 16 residues. The CDR3 region is CASSLDRFANTGELFF. The CDR3 coding sequence is TGTGCCAGCAGTTTGGACAGGTTCGCGAACACCGGGGAGCTGTTTTTT.

V gene TRBV5-1 combines with J gene TRBJ2-1, with 7 nucleotides matching TRBD2. CDR3 length equals 15 residues. Unmatched junction bases numbered 9, after V lost 1 base and J lost 8 bases. CDR1 is SGHRS and CDR2 is YFSETQ in the germline V gene. CDR3: CASSLSPSGDHEQFF. Written as DNA, the CDR3 is TGCGCCAGCAGCTTGTCGCCTAGCGGCGACCATGAGCAGTTCTTC.

V is TRBV11-2 and J is TRBJ2-3; no clear D. V lost 10 bases, J lost 0 bases, and 17 bases lay in between. Germline V gene sequence: CDR1 SGHAT, CDR2 FQNNGV. The CDR3 totals 15 residues. CDR3 in DNA: TGTGCCACCTCACTCTCTGGCAGGAGCACAGATACGCAGTATTTT. Protein product: CATSLSGRSTDTQYF.

The chain carries TRBV4-1 and TRBJ2-1; TRBD2 agrees at 11 bases. V dropped 4 bases and J dropped 4; count of bases not matched to a gene: 3. Looked up from germline, CDR1 is MGHRA and CDR2 is YSYEKL. This CDR3 region has 15 residues. The CDR3 sequence: CASSLRLAGYNEQFF. CDR3 DNA sequence: TGCGCCAGCAGCCTGCGACTAGCGGGATACAATGAGCAGTTCTTC.

This clone occurred a few times. The chain is built from TRBV4-1 and TRBJ2-2; D unclear. Germline loops: CDR1 MGHRA, CDR2 YSYEKL. Trimming removed 1 base from V and 10 bases from J, with 19 bases in between. The CDR3 is 16 amino acids. Here the CDR3 DNA reads TGCGCCAGCAGCCAAGGTTCTATCCTACACAGCTCGGAGCTGTTTTTT. Translated: CASSQGSILHSSELFF.

The chain combines TRBV29-1 with TRBJ2-2, with TRBD2 identical over 11 bases. From germline, CDR1 is SQVTM and CDR2 ANQGSEA. V was clipped by 6 bases and J by 7 bases; unmatched bases: 13. The CDR3 is 16 amino acids. DNA for the CDR3: TGCAGCGTCCCCGGCAGTTTAGCGGGAGGGATCGGGGAGCTGTTTTTT. Encoded protein: CSVPGSLAGGIGELFF.

The chain uses TRBV2 and TRBJ2-3; 15 bases are a match to TRBD2. Germline CDR1 SNHLY, CDR2 FYNNEI. CDR3 length: 17 amino acids. V trimming: 5 bases; J trimming: 4 bases; junction bases outside the gene matches: 7. CDR3 amino acids: CASSRTSGRVGPDTQYF. Here the CDR3 DNA reads TGTGCCAGCAGTAGGACTAGCGGGAGGGTTGGCCCAGATACGCAGTATTTT.

The gene calls are TRBV10-1 and TRBJ2-7, with TRBD1 matching over 7 bases. Trimming at V came to 10 bases and at J to 0 bases, leaving 9 bases not matched to a gene. CDR3 length: 14 amino acids. Per the germline V gene, CDR1 is WNHNN and CDR2 is SYGVQD (reference sequence). CDR3 sequence (DNA): TGCGCCACCGGGACAGCCTCTAGCTCCTACGAGCAGTACTTC. Residues: CATGTASSSYEQYF.

The rearrangement links TRBV6-5 to TRBJ1-2; D is perhaps TRBD1 (6 bases). The CDR3 runs 14 residues. Trimming took 0 bases from V and 4 from J, leaving 9 bases between them. Germline V gives CDR1 MNHEY, CDR2 SVGAGI. CDR3 nucleotides: TGTGCCAGCAGTTACTCTCGGACAGCCTATGGCTACACCTTC. Encoded protein: CASSYSRTAYGYTF.

The rearrangement joins TRBV2 to TRBJ1-6; 8 bases fit TRBD1. V shed 8 bases, J shed 9 bases, and the junction held 18 bases outside the gene matches. The CDR3 has 17 residues. Germline CDR1 SNHLY, CDR2 FYNNEI. CDR3 residues: CASGTDRVLLVSSPLHF. In DNA, the CDR3 is TGTGCCAGCGGTACGGACAGGGTGTTGCTAGTTAGTTCACCCCTCCACTTT.

The CDR3 is CASSLTTGYGNEQFF. DNA of the CDR3: TGCGCCAGCAGCCTGACGACAGGGTACGGCAATGAGCAGTTCTTC. The rearrangement joins TRBV5-1 to TRBJ2-1; TRBD1 matches 7 bases. Germline-derived CDR1 and CDR2 are SGHRS and YFSETQ. The CDR3 runs 15 residues. Unmatched junction bases numbered 10, after V lost 4 bases and J lost 6 bases.

V and J are TRBV7-2 and TRBJ1-1; D perhaps matches TRBD1 (6 bases). The CDR3 has 13 amino acids. From germline, CDR1 is SGHTA and CDR2 FQGNSA. Trimming took off 5 bases at V and 6 bases at J, with 13 bases between the two ends. The CDR3 spells CASSRDKTAEAFF. The CDR3 bases are TGTGCCAGCAGCCGGGACAAAACGGCTGAAGCTTTCTTT.

Only a few counts were recorded for this clone. The chain links TRBV27 to TRBJ2-3; 7 nucleotides agree with TRBD2. V shed 4 bases and J 9 bases; nucleotides not matched to a gene: 7. The CDR3 is 13 amino acids. CDR1 is MNHEY and CDR2 is SMNVEV in the germline V gene (reference sequence). CDR3 sequence reads: CASSSGGSRTQYF. The CDR3 DNA follows: TGTGCCAGCAGTTCCGGGGGGAGCCGGACGCAGTATTTT.

V usage is TRBV6-4 and J usage is TRBJ1-5; 10 positions agree with TRBD1. With 5 bases clipped from V and 3 bases from J, the junction kept 4 bases outside the gene matches. The length of the CDR3 is 15 residues. The germline CDR1 and CDR2 sequences are MRHNA and SNTAGT. CDR3 in DNA: TGTGCCAGCAGTCGACAGGGGGCGGACAATCAGCCCCAGCATTTT. Amino acids: CASSRQGADNQPQHF.

The rearrangement links TRBV5-1 to TRBJ2-3; D perhaps matches TRBD1 (6 bases). Trimming took 4 bases from V and 2 from J, leaving 11 bases between them. The CDR3 is 14 residues long. Germline values: CDR1 SGHRS, CDR2 YFSETQ. In DNA form, the CDR3 reads TGCGCCAGCAGCCACAGGGTCAACACAGATACGCAGTATTTT. This codes for CASSHRVNTDTQYF.

The chain recombines TRBV2 with TRBJ1-2, with a weak D call TRBD1 (6 bases). The V gene's germline CDR1 is SNHLY and CDR2 FYNNEI. Between the trimmed V and J ends, which lost 3 bases and 4 bases, there was a span of 9 bases. The CDR3 spans 13 residues. In nucleotides, the CDR3 is TGTGCCAGCAGTGATCAGGGGACCTATGGCTACACCTTC. Its translation: CASSDQGTYGYTF.

The chain recombines TRBV25-1 with TRBJ1-2, with 11 positions matching TRBD1. J was trimmed by 8 bases and V by 0 bases; bases with no gene match: 5. This CDR3 is built from 15 residues. CDR1 MGHDK and CDR2 SYGVNS come from the germline V gene. This CDR3 is CASSEYLGQGGGYTF. CDR3 DNA: TGTGCCAGCAGTGAATATCTGGGACAGGGGGGAGGCTACACCTTC.

The chain uses TRBV5-4 and TRBJ1-1; possible D gene TRBD1, 5 bases. CDR3 length equals 13 residues. Germline V gene data show CDR1 as SGHNT and CDR2 as YYREEE (reference sequence). The V and J ends lost 4 bases and 1 base respectively, with 8 bases between them. The CDR3 DNA follows: TGTGCCAGCAGCCCCGGACAGAACACTGAAGCTTTCTTT. This sequence encodes CASSPGQNTEAFF.

This chain connects TRBV10-3 to TRBJ2-7; TRBD2 matches 9 bases. The CDR3 length is 17 residues. Trimming cost V 0 bases and J 2 bases; bases outside gene matches: 8. Germline V gives CDR1 ENHRY, CDR2 SYGVKD. In nucleotides, the CDR3 is TGTGCCATCAGTGAGTCGAGGAGGCCTAGCGGGACCTACGAGCAGTACTTC. Translated, it gives CAISESRRPSGTYEQYF.

J is TRBJ2-3 and V is TRBV2; weak D call: TRBD1 (6 bases). V lost 7 bases, J lost 2 bases, and 7 bases lay in between. Germline V gene lookup returns CDR1 SNHLY and CDR2 FYNNEI. CDR3 length equals 12 residues. The CDR3 DNA reads TGTGCCAGCAACAGGGACACAGATACGCAGTATTTT. It translates to CASNRDTDTQYF.